This T cell receptor (beta chain) came from a study of blood T cell repertoires in COVID-19. Sequencing was performed with immunoSEQ multiplex PCR; in TCRdb, only in-frame clones are kept and a portion is missing. The sample carries about 68,000 clones, around 86% recorded once. Input material: peripheral blood. The source is a man under 40 with acute or convalescent COVID-19.

The CDR3 protein is CASSPTGFGELFF. The CDR3 nucleotides are TGTGCCAGCAGTCCTACAGGGTTCGGGGAGCTGTTTTTT. V usage is TRBV2 and J usage is TRBJ2-2; maybe TRBD1 (6 bases). The CDR3 length is 13 residues. The ends were cut back, 5 bases at V and 7 bases at J, with 11 bases in the middle. The germline CDR1 and CDR2 sequences are SNHLY and FYNNEI.